Following are 32 T cell receptor beta chains from one sample sequenced in a study of blood T cell repertoires in COVID-19. Sequenced by immunoSEQ multiplex PCR; TCRdb stores in-frame clones only, minus some. Counted here are about 55,000 clones, roughly 87% occurring once; the ten biggest clones make up 3.5% to 4%. What was sequenced was peripheral blood. All receptors derive from a man in his forties with COVID-19, enrolled during active disease.

Comment on this clone: Distinct nucleotide sequences in the sample also encode this CDR3. The gene calls are TRBV30 and TRBJ2-3; 13 nucleotides align to TRBD2. This CDR3 comprises 16 residues. The germline V gene encodes CDR1 GTSNPN and CDR2 SVGIG (reference sequence). Trimming took 5 bases from V and 0 from J; bases not matched to a gene: 5. The CDR3 sequence is CAWSGLAGASTDTQYF. As DNA, the CDR3 is TGTGCCTGGTCCGGACTAGCGGGGGCCAGCACAGATACGCAGTATTTT.

The rearrangement joins TRBV13 to TRBJ1-3, with D hard to call. The germline gives CDR1 PRHDT, CDR2 FYEKMQ (reference sequence). This CDR3 spans 15 amino acids. Trimming shortened V by 5 bases and J by 1 base, and 12 bases separated the two germline ends. The CDR3 loop is CASSRMGGSGNTIYF. The CDR3 DNA reads as TGTGCCAGCAGCCGCATGGGAGGGTCTGGAAACACCATATATTTT. The whole variable domain, remainder taken from reference TRBV13 and TRBJ1-3, is AAGVIQSPRHLIKEKRETATLKCYPIPRHDTVYWYQQGPGQDPQFLISFYEKMQSDKGSIPDRFSAQQFSDYHSELNMSSLELGDSALYFCASSRMGGSGNTIYFGEGSWLTVV.

The CDR3 region is CAISAGGLGGNTIYF. In nucleotides, the CDR3 is TGTGCCATCAGTGCGGGGGGCTTAGGAGGAAACACCATATATTTT. The chain recombines TRBV10-3 with TRBJ1-3, with D perhaps TRBD1 (6 bases). CDR1 and CDR2 from the germline V gene are ENHRY and SYGVKD. Trimming took off 4 bases at V and 4 bases at J, with 14 bases between the two ends. This CDR3 is 15 amino acids long.

In its sample, this clone was seen a few times. The chain uses TRBV7-9 and TRBJ2-2, with a tentative D call TRBD1 (6 bases). The CDR3 length is 14 residues. Germline loops: CDR1 SEHNR, CDR2 FQNEAQ (reference sequence). The V end was cut by 6 bases, the J end by 3 bases, with 11 bases between. The CDR3 sequence is CASRTGRDTGELFF. CDR3 bases: TGTGCCAGCAGAACAGGGCGCGACACCGGGGAGCTGTTTTTT.

The chain is built from TRBV9 and TRBJ2-1; 7 bases fit TRBD2. The junction had 14 bases not matched to a gene; V was cut back by 0 bases and J by 2 bases. The CDR3 consists of 19 residues. The V gene's germline CDR1 is SGDLS and CDR2 YYNGEE. The CDR3 nucleotides read TGTGCCAGCAGCGTAGCTACGGGGGGTTGGGGGGACCCCTACAATGAGCAGTTCTTC. It is translated as CASSVATGGWGDPYNEQFF.

This chain joins TRBV11-2 and TRBJ2-7; 8 bases map to TRBD1. Germline V gives CDR1 SGHAT, CDR2 FQNNGV. Germline trimming cut 4 bases from V and 1 base from J; bases unmatched to any gene: 3. The CDR3 has 14 amino acids. CDR3 protein: CASSSGQVSYEQYF. DNA for the CDR3: TGTGCCAGCAGCTCGGGACAGGTTTCCTACGAGCAGTACTTC.

This rearrangement joins TRBV5-8 to TRBJ2-3; perhaps TRBD1 as D (7 bases). Germline lookup yields CDR1 SGHTS and CDR2 YDEGEE. Deletions cut 4 bases from V and 2 bases from J, with 14 bases between. This CDR3 comprises 15 residues. The CDR3 nucleotides read TGTGCCAGCAGCCCCCAGGGGGGTCCCACAGATACGCAGTATTTT. Residues: CASSPQGGPTDTQYF.

This rearrangement joins TRBV9 to TRBJ1-4, with 11 bases identical to TRBD1. Germline V gives CDR1 SGDLS, CDR2 YYNGEE. This CDR3 comprises 15 residues. Trimming cost V 3 bases and J 8 bases; bases outside gene matches: 6. The CDR3 DNA follows: TGTGCCAGCAGCGGCGGACAGGGGGCGAGCGAAAAACTGTTTTTT. Residues: CASSGGQGASEKLFF.

This rearrangement joins TRBV29-1 to TRBJ2-7, with TRBD1 matching 8 bases. This CDR3 contains 13 residues. The germline CDR1 and CDR2 sequences are SQVTM and ANQGSEA. V lost 3 bases to trimming and J lost 5 bases; unmatched junction nucleotides: 6. CDR3 residues: CSVDDRGRNEQYF. CDR3 bases: TGCAGCGTTGATGACAGGGGCCGTAACGAGCAGTACTTC.

V usage is TRBV28 and J usage is TRBJ1-5; D might be TRBD1 (6 bases). CDR3 length: 14 amino acids. V was cut by 3 bases and J by 1 base, with 7 bases left in between. In germline, CDR1 is MDHEN, CDR2 SYDVKM. CDR3 sequence: CASSLGTSNQPQHF. CDR3 sequence (DNA): TGTGCCAGCAGTTTGGGGACAAGCAATCAGCCCCAGCATTTT. Looking up the rest from reference TRBV28 and TRBJ1-5 gives the full variable domain: DVKVTQSSRYLVKRTGEKVFLECVQDMDHENMFWYRQDPGLGLRLIYFSYDVKMKEKGDIPEGYSVSREKKERFSLILESASTNQTSMYLCASSLGTSNQPQHFGDGTRLSIL.

A word on this clone: This same CDR3 is encoded by further DNA sequences in the sample. The chain couples TRBV5-1 to TRBJ1-1, with D uncertain. Per the germline V gene, CDR1 is SGHRS and CDR2 is YFSETQ. The V end lost 0 bases, the J end lost 1 base, and 10 bases lay between the germline ends. This CDR3 region has 15 residues. CDR3 coding DNA: TGCGCCAGCAGCTTGGTCGGAGGAGGGAACACTGAAGCTTTCTTT. Translating it yields CASSLVGGGNTEAFF.

This clone was detected once. The chain carries TRBV19 and TRBJ1-1; D not certain. The CDR3 contains 13 residues. Trimming took 5 bases from V and 1 from J, leaving 8 bases between them. CDR1 and CDR2 (germline): LNHDA, SQIVND (reference sequence). The CDR3 region is CASSGGRNTEAFF. The CDR3 coding sequence is TGTGCCAGTAGTGGAGGACGGAACACTGAAGCTTTCTTT. The whole variable domain, remainder taken from reference TRBV19 and TRBJ1-1, is DGGITQSPKYLFRKEGQNVTLSCEQNLNHDAMYWYRQDPGQGLRLIYYSQIVNDFQKGDIAEGYSVSREKKESFPLTVTSAQKNPTAFYLCASSGGRNTEAFFGQGTRLTVV.

The chain joins TRBV3-1 (or the pseudogene TRBV3-2) to TRBJ2-3; 10 nucleotides agree with TRBD2. The V gene's germline CDR1 is LGHDT and CDR2 YNNKEL (reference sequence). This CDR3 contains 15 residues. J gave up 2 bases and V 3 bases, and 2 bases lay outside the gene matches. The CDR3 DNA follows: TGTGCCAGCAGCCAGAGCGGGAGGGCCACAGATACGCAGTATTTT. Translation gives CASSQSGRATDTQYF.

This rearrangement joins TRBV21-1 to TRBJ1-4; the table names TRBD1, a call not compared with the DNA. TRBV21-1 is deemed a pseudogene. The CDR3 totals 13 residues. The CDR3, as DNA: TGTGCCAACTTGGGGACAGGGAATGAAAAACTGTTTTTT. Translation: CANLGTGNEKLFF.

This clone appeared a few times. CDR3 DNA: TGTGCCAGCATCAGGAGGAGGGCGGAGACCCAGTACTTC. As protein: CASIRRRAETQYF. The chain joins TRBV2 to TRBJ2-5; D possibly corresponds to TRBD2 (6 bases). The CDR3 runs 13 residues. Trimming removed 7 bases from V and 5 bases from J, with 14 bases in between. Germline V gene data show CDR1 as SNHLY and CDR2 as FYNNEI.

Here the CDR3 reads CASSFGMPPDTQYF. DNA for the CDR3: TGTGCCAGCAGCTTCGGTATGCCCCCAGATACGCAGTATTTT. The chain joins TRBV11-2 to TRBJ2-3; D remains unclear. Trimming left V 3 bases short and J 4 bases short, with 11 bases between. The CDR3 runs to 14 residues. In germline, CDR1 is SGHAT, CDR2 FQNNGV.

The V call is TRBV14, the J call TRBJ1-2; D is perhaps TRBD1 (6 bases). This CDR3 is built from 12 residues. V lost 1 base, J lost 14 bases, and 14 bases lay in between. CDR1 and CDR2 from the germline V gene are SGHDN and FVKESK. The CDR3 DNA sequence: TGTGCCAGCAGCCAAGTCGTGACAGGCAAAACCTTC. Amino acids: CASSQVVTGKTF.

The J gene is TRBJ1-1, the V gene TRBV6-5; TRBD1 matches 10 bases. V shed 8 bases and J 5 bases; nucleotides not matched to a gene: 5. The CDR3 loop spans 13 amino acids. The germline V gene has CDR1 MNHEY and CDR2 SVGAGI. CDR3 coding DNA: TGTGCCAGCCAGGGACAGGGGCATACTGAAGCTTTCTTT. Protein sequence: CASQGQGHTEAFF.

V usage is TRBV5-1 and J usage is TRBJ2-4; weak D call: TRBD2 (5 bases). From germline, CDR1 is SGHRS and CDR2 YFSETQ. V lost 5 bases and J 1 base, leaving 16 bases between the germline ends. This CDR3 comprises 16 residues. As DNA, the CDR3 is TGCGCCAGCAGTACACTACCTGGCGGGGCCAAAAACATTCAGTACTTC. It translates to CASSTLPGGAKNIQYF.

The chain couples TRBV12-3 or TRBV12-4 to TRBJ2-7; maybe TRBD1 (6 bases). The ends were cut back, 5 bases at V and 0 bases at J, with 8 bases in the middle. CDR3 size: 13 residues. CDR3 amino acids: CASSRDTSYEQYF. The DNA for the CDR3 is TGTGCCAGCAGTAGGGACACCTCCTACGAGCAGTACTTC.

Concerning this clone itself: The germline gene is not matched at one end of the junction; a read error may be the cause. The chain joins TRBV23-1 to TRBJ2-3; D gene ambiguous. Being an ORF, TRBV23-1 has a function that is uncertain. This CDR3 has 15 residues. The CDR3 nucleotides read TGCGCCAGCAGTCAATCGAAGATAGCCGAAGATCCGCAGTATTTT. It yields the protein CASSQSKIAEDPQYF.

This clone appeared a few times. This chain uses TRBV9 with TRBJ2-5; the match to TRBD2 covers 10 bases. Germline CDR1 reads SGDLS; CDR2 reads YYNGEE. J was trimmed by 5 bases and V by 4 bases; bases with no gene match: 8. CDR3 length: 15 amino acids. CDR3 in DNA: TGTGCCAGCAGCACTACGGGACTAGCGACGGAGACCCAGTACTTC. It yields the protein CASSTTGLATETQYF.

The chain combines TRBV24-1 with TRBJ2-5, with TRBD1 matching over 8 bases. Germline V gives CDR1 KGHDR, CDR2 SFDVKD. CDR3 length: 16 amino acids. Trimming cost V 3 bases and J 5 bases; bases outside gene matches: 10. In nucleotides, the CDR3 is TGTGCCACCAGTGATACAACAGGGGGTAGACTGGAGACCCAGTACTTC. It specifies CATSDTTGGRLETQYF.

V gene TRBV18 combines with J gene TRBJ2-7, with D possibly being TRBD2 (6 bases). CDR3 length: 13 residues. Deletions cut 2 bases from V and 1 base from J, with 6 bases between. From germline, CDR1 is KGHSH and CDR2 LQKENI. The CDR3 loop is CASSPGGSYEQYF. Written as DNA, the CDR3 is TGTGCCAGCTCACCAGGAGGGTCCTACGAGCAGTACTTC.

The rearrangement links TRBV5-4 to TRBJ1-5; 8 nucleotides match TRBD1. V lost 4 bases, J lost 0 bases, and 0 bases stayed unmatched. There are 14 residues in the CDR3. Germline loops: CDR1 SGHNT, CDR2 YYREEE (reference sequence). CDR3: CASSDRGSNQPQHF. CDR3 in DNA: TGTGCCAGCAGCGACAGGGGTAGCAATCAGCCCCAGCATTTT.

This chain joins TRBV11-3 and TRBJ1-3; 8 bases line up with TRBD1. Trimming removed 4 bases from V and 6 bases from J; junction bases left unmatched: 8. CDR3 size: 15 residues. From germline, CDR1 is SGHNT and CDR2 YENEEA. CDR3 protein: CASSSEDRVVNTIYF. DNA for the CDR3: TGTGCCAGCAGCTCAGAGGACAGGGTGGTAAACACCATATATTTT.

J is TRBJ1-1 and V is TRBV19; 7 bases are a match to TRBD1. Trimming took 10 bases from V and 4 from J; bases not matched to a gene: 12. Germline-derived CDR1 and CDR2 are LNHDA and SQIVND (reference sequence). This CDR3 has 14 residues. The CDR3 sequence is CATLPGGGFTEAFF. CDR3 in DNA: TGTGCCACCTTACCAGGGGGTGGGTTCACTGAAGCTTTCTTT.

This chain connects TRBV7-9 to TRBJ1-2; 9 bases match TRBD1. Germline V CDR1 and CDR2: SEHNR, FQNEAQ (reference sequence). Trimming removed 4 bases from V and 7 bases from J; junction bases left unmatched: 7. CDR3 length: 14 amino acids. CDR3 in DNA: TGTGCCAGCAGCTCCACAGGGGGCTGGGGTGGCTACACCTTC. This encodes CASSSTGGWGGYTF.

This sequence joins TRBV5-6 and TRBJ2-3; TRBD2 aligns across 7 bases. V gave up 1 base and J gave up 5 bases; unmatched junction bases: 1. The CDR3 is 13 residues long. Per the germline V gene, CDR1 is SGHDT and CDR2 is YYEEEE. For the CDR3, the DNA is TGTGCCAGCAGCTTGACTAGCGTAGATACGCAGTATTTT. Its translation is CASSLTSVDTQYF. The full variable domain, rest sourced from reference TRBV5-6 and TRBJ2-3, is DAGVTQSPTHLIKTRGQQVTLRCSPKSGHDTVSWYQQALGQGPQFIFQYYEEEERQRGNFPDRFSGHQFPNYSSELNVNALLLGDSALYLCASSLTSVDTQYFGPGTRLTVL.

The chain combines TRBV5-1 with TRBJ2-3, with D possibly being TRBD2 (5 bases). V shed 4 bases and J shed 6 bases, with 18 bases lying between them. The CDR3 has 15 amino acids. CDR1 and CDR2 (germline): SGHRS, YFSETQ. CDR3 loop: CASSATLNSGDTQYF. The CDR3 region has the DNA TGCGCCAGCAGCGCCACACTCAATTCGGGGGATACGCAGTATTTT.

Only one count was recorded for this clone. The J gene is TRBJ2-1, the V gene TRBV6-5, with 10 bases lining up with TRBD2. V shed 5 bases, J shed 8 bases, and the junction held 9 bases outside the gene matches. Germline V lookup: CDR1 MNHEY, CDR2 SVGAGI. This CDR3 comprises 15 residues. The CDR3 reads CASSPTSGTRDEQFF. The CDR3 DNA reads TGTGCCAGCAGTCCAACTAGCGGGACTAGGGATGAGCAGTTCTTC.

V and J are TRBV18 and TRBJ1-2, with TRBD1 matching over 7 bases. The CDR3 covers 14 residues. The V segment lost 3 bases and the J segment 3 bases; nucleotides outside the gene matches: 4. In germline, CDR1 is KGHSH, CDR2 LQKENI. CDR3 loop: CASSPGTVDYGYTF. In nucleotides, the CDR3 is TGTGCCAGCTCACCGGGGACAGTTGACTATGGCTACACCTTC.